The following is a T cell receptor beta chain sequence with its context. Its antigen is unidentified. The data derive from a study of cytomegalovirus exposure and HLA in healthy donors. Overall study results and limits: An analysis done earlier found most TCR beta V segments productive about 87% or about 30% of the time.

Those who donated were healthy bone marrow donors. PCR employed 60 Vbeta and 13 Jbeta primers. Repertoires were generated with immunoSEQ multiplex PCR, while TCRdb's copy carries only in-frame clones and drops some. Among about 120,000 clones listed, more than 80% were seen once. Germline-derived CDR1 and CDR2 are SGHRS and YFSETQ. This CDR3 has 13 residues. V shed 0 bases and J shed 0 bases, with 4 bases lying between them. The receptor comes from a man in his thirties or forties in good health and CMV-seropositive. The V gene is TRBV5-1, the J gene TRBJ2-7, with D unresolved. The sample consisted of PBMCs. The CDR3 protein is CASSLDTSYEQYF. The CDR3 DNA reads TGCGCCAGCAGCTTGGACACCTCCTACGAGCAGTACTTC.